This T cell receptor (beta chain) was observed in a study of Ad26.COV2.S vaccination and SARS-CoV-2 variants. Overall study: Among those in the COV1001 Ad26.COV2.S trial arm was the donor. In the study, Ad26.COV2.S was injected intramuscularly once, or twice 56 days apart.

Regarding treatment: roughly 19 received Ad26.COV2.S at low or high dose, single or two shots; about 5 received placebo; per-sample allocation not given. On day 63 after the first injection, vaccine and placebo recipients gave samples. This CDR3 contains 15 residues. Trimming shortened V by 0 bases and J by 0 bases, and 8 bases separated the two germline ends. Per the germline V gene, CDR1 is ENHRY and CDR2 is SYGVKD. Sequencing was performed with immunoSEQ multiplex PCR; in TCRdb, only in-frame clones are kept and a portion is missing. The data hold around 240,000 clones, with roughly 90% observed a single time. With respect to this clone: Antigen specificity is unknown.

Points from the study as a whole: Those who received the vaccine showed greater spike-specific TCR breadth than those given placebo. Vaccinees and placebo recipients showed similar non-spike TCR breadth.

The chain uses TRBV10-3 and TRBJ1-1; D call uncertain. The receptor's source is a person aged 18-60 years who received the Ad26.COV2.S COVID-19 vaccine or a placebo. Sequencing was performed on peripheral blood, taken in a trial of Ad26.COV2.S vaccine versus placebo. For the CDR3, the DNA is TGTGCCATCAGTGAGTCGCGGGCCGTGAACACTGAAGCTTTCTTT. It specifies CAISESRAVNTEAFF.